The next 19 T cell receptor beta chains were all read from a single sample in a study of cytomegalovirus exposure and HLA in healthy donors. With 60 Vbeta and 13 Jbeta primers, the PCR was carried out. Sequencing used immunoSEQ multiplex PCR; TCRdb keeps in-frame clones, though not all of them. Here the sample spans over 150,000 clones, approximately 80% being singletons. Sequenced: PBMCs. These receptors came from a woman in her 30s in good health and CMV-seronegative.

The genes are TRBV7-3 and TRBJ1-1; D is undetermined. The CDR3 contains 15 residues. Germline-derived CDR1 and CDR2 are SGHTA and FQGTGA. Trimming left V 0 bases short and J 1 base short, with 9 bases between. The CDR3 is CASSLTGFWNTEAFF. The CDR3 region has the DNA TGTGCCAGCAGCTTAACCGGGTTCTGGAACACTGAAGCTTTCTTT.

The CDR3 loop is CASSPPGTRSYNEQFF. CDR3 DNA: TGTGCCAGCTCACCACCGGGCACCCGCTCCTACAATGAGCAGTTCTTC. The chain recombines TRBV18 with TRBJ2-1; D is undetermined. Trimming stripped 0 bases from V and 0 bases from J, with 9 bases between. This CDR3 has 16 residues. Per germline, CDR1 KGHSH and CDR2 LQKENI.

This chain connects TRBV29-1 to TRBJ2-1; no clear D gene. Trimming left V 7 bases short and J 6 bases short, with 13 bases between. This CDR3 contains 12 residues. Germline values: CDR1 SQVTM, CDR2 ANQGSEA. Written as DNA, the CDR3 is TGCAGCGCTAGACGAGACGCCAATGAGCAGTTCTTC. It specifies CSARRDANEQFF.

The chain combines TRBV4-2 with TRBJ2-3, with a tentative D call TRBD2 (6 bases). Germline CDR1 LGHNA, CDR2 YNFKEQ. The CDR3 is 16 residues long. V shed 3 bases and J shed 1 base, with 14 bases lying between them. CDR3 DNA: TGTGCCAGCAGCCAGTTTGCGGGGCCCGGCACAGATACGCAGTATTTT. It is translated as CASSQFAGPGTDTQYF.

The rearrangement links TRBV6-5 to TRBJ1-1; unclear D gene. The CDR3 is made up of 13 amino acids. Trimming removed 7 bases at V and 1 base at J, with 10 bases between. Germline V lookup: CDR1 MNHEY, CDR2 SVGAGI. This CDR3 is CASNGDGNTEAFF. Here the CDR3 DNA reads TGTGCCAGCAACGGGGATGGGAACACTGAAGCTTTCTTT.

The rearrangement links TRBV29-1 to TRBJ2-3; 11 nucleotides match TRBD2. The CDR3 has 15 amino acids. Germline V gives CDR1 SQVTM, CDR2 ANQGSEA. V shed 6 bases and J 2 bases; nucleotides not matched to a gene: 7. CDR3 region: CSVAGLAGPTDTQYF. CDR3 nucleotides: TGCAGCGTCGCTGGACTAGCGGGCCCCACAGATACGCAGTATTTT.

This sequence joins TRBV11-1 and TRBJ1-3, with D tentatively TRBD1 (5 bases). V was shortened by 5 bases and J by 4 bases, with 12 bases between the two germline ends. Germline CDR1 and CDR2: SGHAT and FQDESV (reference sequence). The CDR3 is 14 amino acids. The CDR3 DNA sequence: TGTGCCAGCAGCATCGGGACTCGCGGAAACACCATATATTTT. It codes for CASSIGTRGNTIYF.

The chain recombines TRBV2 with TRBJ2-7; tentative D call: TRBD1 (5 bases). This CDR3 is built from 13 residues. Germline V CDR1 and CDR2: SNHLY, FYNNEI. The V end lost 9 bases, the J end lost 0 bases, and 12 bases lay between the germline ends. The CDR3 sequence: CASSAQGSYEQYF. CDR3 nucleotides: TGTGCCAGTTCGGCCCAGGGCTCCTACGAGCAGTACTTC. The full variable domain, rest sourced from reference TRBV2 and TRBJ2-7, is EPEVTQTPSHQVTQMGQEVILRCVPISNHLYFYWYRQILGQKVEFLVSFYNNEISEKSEIFDDQFSVERPDGSNFTLKIRSTKLEDSAMYFCASSAQGSYEQYFGPGTRLTVT.

The chain recombines TRBV5-5 with TRBJ1-2; 7 bases map to TRBD1. Germline CDR1 SGHKS, CDR2 YYEKEE (reference sequence). V gave up 4 bases and J gave up 4 bases; unmatched junction bases: 16. CDR3 size: 17 residues. CDR3 DNA sequence: TGTGCCAGCAGCCCAAACCCTCGGGACAGCTTAGTCTATGGCTACACCTTC. Its translation is CASSPNPRDSLVYGYTF.

The chain carries TRBV5-1 and TRBJ2-3; tentative D call: TRBD2 (5 bases). The CDR3 runs to 14 residues. Trimming took 6 bases from V and 3 from J, leaving 14 bases between them. Germline assignment: CDR1 SGHRS and CDR2 YFSETQ. The CDR3 region is CASMVRDVTDTQYF. For the CDR3, the DNA is TGCGCCAGCATGGTGAGGGATGTAACAGATACGCAGTATTTT.

This chain connects TRBV2 to TRBJ2-7, with 8 bases fitting TRBD1. Germline lookup yields CDR1 SNHLY and CDR2 FYNNEI. The CDR3 consists of 13 residues. J was trimmed by 3 bases and V by 5 bases; bases with no gene match: 3. The CDR3 protein is CASSLTGVYEQYF. Here the CDR3 DNA reads TGTGCCAGCAGTTTGACAGGGGTCTACGAGCAGTACTTC.

The genes are TRBV5-1 and TRBJ2-2; perhaps TRBD1 as D (6 bases). V lost 4 bases and J 2 bases, leaving 15 bases between the germline ends. The germline gives CDR1 SGHRS, CDR2 YFSETQ. The CDR3 contains 16 residues. The CDR3 reads CASSPHREINTGELFF. In DNA, the CDR3 is TGCGCCAGCAGCCCGCACAGGGAGATAAACACCGGGGAGCTGTTTTTT. The whole variable domain, remainder taken from reference TRBV5-1 and TRBJ2-2, is KAGVTQTPRYLIKTRGQQVTLSCSPISGHRSVSWYQQTPGQGLQFLFEYFSETQRNKGNFPGRFSGRQFSNSRSEMNVSTLELGDSALYLCASSPHREINTGELFFGEGSRLTVL.

The chain couples TRBV2 to TRBJ1-1, with D possibly TRBD1 on 6 matching bases. CDR1 and CDR2 from the germline V gene are SNHLY and FYNNEI. Trimming shortened V by 1 base and J by 4 bases, and 22 bases separated the two germline ends. This CDR3 is built from 18 residues. The CDR3 protein is CASSEVSNWGRRGTEAFF. CDR3 DNA: TGTGCCAGCAGTGAAGTCAGTAACTGGGGGCGCCGGGGCACTGAAGCTTTCTTT.

This chain connects TRBV9 to TRBJ2-3; TRBD1 aligns across 7 bases. V dropped 4 bases and J dropped 2; count of bases not matched to a gene: 7. The CDR3 covers 15 residues. Germline assignment: CDR1 SGDLS and CDR2 YYNGEE. This CDR3 reads CASSTRQGSTDTQYF. The CDR3 region has the DNA TGTGCCAGCAGCACTCGACAGGGCTCCACAGATACGCAGTATTTT.

Here the CDR3 reads CASSAGGGYTEAFF. CDR3 nucleotides: TGTGCCAGCTCGGCGGGAGGGGGTTACACTGAAGCTTTCTTT. V usage is TRBV18 and J usage is TRBJ1-1, with a tentative D call TRBD1 (6 bases). CDR1 KGHSH and CDR2 LQKENI come from the germline V gene. The CDR3 covers 14 residues. V lost 6 bases and J lost 3, with 14 bases in between.

J is TRBJ2-7 and V is TRBV6-5; tentative D call: TRBD1 (6 bases). Trimming took off 6 bases at V and 3 bases at J, with 15 bases between the two ends. The CDR3 has 14 amino acids. From germline, CDR1 is MNHEY and CDR2 SVGAGI. Written as DNA, the CDR3 is TGTGCCAGCAGACCCGACAGGAGGATCTACGAGCAGTACTTC. Translated, it gives CASRPDRRIYEQYF.

This clone was seen a few times. This sequence joins TRBV7-2 and TRBJ1-3; TRBD1 agrees at 9 bases. V dropped 0 bases and J dropped 0; count of bases not matched to a gene: 3. Germline V gene lookup returns CDR1 SGHTA and CDR2 FQGNSA. This CDR3 spans 17 amino acids. The CDR3 here is CASSLAGQGLSGNTIYF. The DNA of the CDR3 is TGTGCCAGCAGCTTAGCGGGACAGGGCCTCTCTGGAAACACCATATATTTT.

There are a few counts of this clone. The junction departs from the called germline gene at one end, perhaps through a read error. This chain joins TRBV7-9 and TRBJ2-1; TRBD2 matches 8 bases. This CDR3 region has 16 residues. CDR1 is SEHNR and CDR2 is FQNEAQ in the germline V gene (reference sequence). CDR3 coding DNA: TGTTCCAGCAGCTCAAAGCGGGGGAGCTCCTACAATGAGCAGTTCTTC. It translates to CSSSSKRGSSYNEQFF.

This clone was observed once. The V gene is TRBV15, the J gene TRBJ2-3, with D possibly being TRBD1 (5 bases). The CDR3 totals 13 residues. V lost 7 bases and J lost 2, with 10 bases in between. Germline loops: CDR1 LNHNV, CDR2 YYDKDF (reference sequence). CDR3 in amino acids: CATNGQITDTQYF. CDR3 nucleotide sequence: TGTGCCACCAATGGACAAATCACAGATACGCAGTATTTT. The complete variable domain, with remaining parts taken from reference TRBV15 and TRBJ2-3, reads DAMVIQNPRYQVTQFGKPVTLSCSQTLNHNVMYWYQQKSSQAPKLLFHYYDKDFNNEADTPDNFQSRRPNTSFCFLDIRSPGLGDTAMYLCATNGQITDTQYFGPGTRLTVL.